These 17 T cell receptor beta chains originate from one sample sequenced in a study of early T cells in non-severe SARS-CoV-2 infection. One entry per CDR3 protein results from TCRdb running MiXCR on the 5' RACE reads. The data contain about 83,000 distinct CDR3 sequences, more than 9% of them seen just once; the ten biggest clones take up around 8%. The sequences come from whole blood, collected at baseline. The receptor set was obtained from an adult who was a healthcare worker with PCR-confirmed SARS-CoV-2 infection or an uninfected control (not recorded which).

This clonotype has a handful of counts. The chain has TRBV11-2 and TRBJ1-1, with D perhaps TRBD1 (5 bases). In germline, CDR1 is SGHAT, CDR2 FQNNGV. Between the trimmed V and J ends, which lost 2 bases and 4 bases, there was a span of 14 bases. The CDR3 covers 15 residues. The CDR3 DNA follows: TGTGCCAGCAGCTTAAGGAGGGGTAGGGCCACTGAAGCTTTCTTT. Translation gives CASSLRRGRATEAFF.

This clonotype was observed a few times. This chain links TRBV10-3 with TRBJ2-7, with D unclear. V was shortened by 7 bases and J by 0 bases, with 7 bases between the two germline ends. CDR3 length: 12 amino acids. CDR1 is ENHRY and CDR2 is SYGVKD in the germline V gene. In nucleotides, the CDR3 is TGTGCCATCAAAGCCGACTCCTACGAGCAGTACTTC. Translated: CAIKADSYEQYF.

A few counts support this clonotype. V is TRBV11-2 and J is TRBJ2-2; D is unresolved. The CDR3 totals 13 residues. V dropped 8 bases and J dropped 7 bases, with 14 bases sitting between them. Germline CDR1 reads SGHAT; CDR2 reads FQNNGV. In nucleotides, the CDR3 is TGTGCCAGCCGGATTCCGGCGTACGGGGAGCTGTTTTTT. Protein sequence: CASRIPAYGELFF.

This clonotype has more than one count but fewer than ten. This chain connects TRBV30 to TRBJ2-2; D gene uncertain. The ends were cut back, 2 bases at V and 6 bases at J, with 4 bases in the middle. The CDR3 runs 11 residues. CDR1 and CDR2 (germline): GTSNPN, SVGIG (reference sequence). This chain's CDR3 is CAWSWAGELFF. The CDR3 nucleotides read TGTGCCTGGAGTTGGGCCGGGGAGCTGTTTTTT.

This clonotype has ten or more counts. V is TRBV2 and J is TRBJ1-5; tentative D call: TRBD1 (5 bases). The CDR3 runs to 15 residues. The germline CDR1 and CDR2 sequences are SNHLY and FYNNEI. V dropped 8 bases and J dropped 2 bases, with 16 bases sitting between them. CDR3 loop: CASGRGSARNQPQHF. CDR3 sequence (DNA): TGTGCCAGCGGCCGGGGGTCAGCGCGCAATCAGCCCCAGCATTTT. The full variable domain, with the rest looked up from reference TRBV2 and TRBJ1-5, is EPEVTQTPSHQVTQMGQEVILRCVPISNHLYFYWYRQILGQKVEFLVSFYNNEISEKSEIFDDQFSVERPDGSNFTLKIRSTKLEDSAMYFCASGRGSARNQPQHFGDGTRLSIL.

In its sample, this clonotype was seen a few times. The chain combines TRBV11-2 with TRBJ2-3; TRBD2 is a possible D gene (6 bases). This CDR3 comprises 16 residues. V shed 1 base and J shed 0 bases, with 11 bases lying between them. In germline, CDR1 is SGHAT, CDR2 FQNNGV. CDR3 protein: CASSLVGGTSTDTQYF. In DNA form, the CDR3 reads TGTGCCAGCAGCTTAGTGGGCGGGACTAGCACAGATACGCAGTATTTT.

The V call is TRBV3-1, the J call TRBJ2-1; 8 bases line up with TRBD2. Germline V gene sequence: CDR1 LGHDT, CDR2 YNNKEL (reference sequence). This CDR3 is built from 16 residues. The junction had 6 bases not matched to a gene; V was cut back by 1 base and J by 4 bases. For the CDR3, the DNA is TGTGCCAGCAGCCAAGTTATGGGACTAGGGTACAATGAGCAGTTCTTC. Its protein product is CASSQVMGLGYNEQFF.

The V call is TRBV5-1, the J call TRBJ2-2; no clear D gene. Germline V lookup: CDR1 SGHRS, CDR2 YFSETQ. The V end was cut by 4 bases, the J end by 3 bases, with 7 bases between. This CDR3 comprises 13 residues. CDR3 amino acids: CASSGVDTGELFF. DNA for the CDR3: TGCGCCAGCAGCGGGGTCGACACCGGGGAGCTGTTTTTT.

The chain links TRBV6-2 or TRBV6-3 to TRBJ2-5; no definite D call. Trimming removed 7 bases from V and 4 bases from J, with 13 bases in between. CDR1 and CDR2 (germline): MNHEY, SVGEGT. This CDR3 comprises 13 residues. The CDR3 spells CASKPPGLETQYF. In DNA form, the CDR3 reads TGTGCCAGCAAACCGCCCGGGCTAGAGACCCAGTACTTC.

The gene calls are TRBV4-2 and TRBJ2-3; TRBD2 matches 11 bases. V lost 3 bases and J lost 6; bases outside the gene matches: 5. The CDR3 runs to 15 residues. Per germline, CDR1 LGHNA and CDR2 YNFKEQ. The CDR3 region has the DNA TGTGCCAGCAGCCACGGGACTAGCGGTGTGGATACGCAGTATTTT. Protein: CASSHGTSGVDTQYF.

This clonotype was seen more than once but under ten times. The gene calls are TRBV6-6 and TRBJ2-4; no clear D. CDR1 and CDR2 (germline): MNHNY, SVGAGI (reference sequence). Trimming took off 8 bases at V and 0 bases at J, with 11 bases between the two ends. The CDR3 length is 14 residues. The CDR3 DNA is TGTGCCAGCTTCAATGGGTTAGCCAAAAACATTCAGTACTTC. It is translated as CASFNGLAKNIQYF.

This clonotype was detected ten times or more. The chain uses TRBV3-1 and TRBJ2-2, with unresolved D. The germline V gene has CDR1 LGHDT and CDR2 YNNKEL (reference sequence). This CDR3 comprises 15 residues. V lost 1 base to trimming and J lost 6 bases, with 12 bases between them. This CDR3 reads CASSQVARSPGELFF. The CDR3 DNA is TGTGCCAGCAGCCAAGTCGCGAGATCCCCCGGGGAGCTGTTTTTT. The full variable domain, completed using reference TRBV3-1 and TRBJ2-2, is DTAVSQTPKYLVTQMGNDKSIKCEQNLGHDTMYWYKQDSKKFLKIMFSYNNKELIINETVPNRFSPKSPDKAHLNLHINSLELGDSAVYFCASSQVARSPGELFFGEGSRLTVL.

This chain links TRBV30 with TRBJ2-5; D gene unclear. V was clipped by 1 base and J by 8 bases, with 11 bases between them. The CDR3 totals 12 residues. Germline lookup yields CDR1 GTSNPN and CDR2 SVGIG (reference sequence). CDR3 region: CAWSEPGGTQYF. The CDR3 nucleotides read TGTGCCTGGAGTGAACCCGGCGGAACCCAGTACTTC.

This clonotype was detected many times. The CDR3 is CASGYGNSPLHF. DNA for the CDR3: TGTGCCAGCGGTTACGGGAATTCACCCCTCCACTTT. The V and J genes are TRBV27 and TRBJ1-6; no clear D gene. The CDR3 spans 12 residues. CDR1 and CDR2 (germline): MNHEY, SMNVEV (reference sequence). Deletions cut 8 bases from V and 7 bases from J, with 9 bases between.

This clonotype came up a few times. This chain connects TRBV3-1 to TRBJ1-1, with 9 bases matching TRBD1. J gave up 4 bases and V 0 bases, and 3 bases lay outside the gene matches. Looked up from germline, CDR1 is LGHDT and CDR2 is YNNKEL (reference sequence). The CDR3 loop spans 15 amino acids. CDR3 nucleotides: TGTGCCAGCAGCCAAGATCGACAGGGGGGCACTGAAGCTTTCTTT. Translation: CASSQDRQGGTEAFF.

This clonotype was recorded many times. The chain recombines TRBV20-1 with TRBJ2-2; D remains ambiguous. In germline, CDR1 is DFQATT, CDR2 SNEGSKA (reference sequence). Trimming shortened V by 6 bases and J by 1 base, and 9 bases separated the two germline ends. There are 13 residues in the CDR3. The CDR3 here is CSAPSENTGELFF. The CDR3 region has the DNA TGCAGTGCGCCGTCGGAGAACACCGGGGAGCTGTTTTTT.

The rearrangement joins TRBV18 to TRBJ2-7; 7 nucleotides agree with TRBD2. V lost 3 bases, J lost 2 bases, and 7 bases stayed unmatched. Per germline, CDR1 KGHSH and CDR2 LQKENI. The CDR3 length is 15 residues. CDR3 loop: CASSPGGGLPYEQYF. In nucleotides, the CDR3 is TGTGCCAGCTCACCGGGCGGGGGTCTTCCCTACGAGCAGTACTTC.